This T cell receptor beta chain was captured by sequencing in a study of T cell repertoires in cytomegalovirus infection. Study at large: Matching HLA type, along with CMV infection, was indicated by public TCR beta signatures. Whole-study results and caveats: In two of eight donors, the top clonotype was HLA-C-restricted CMV-specific.

In the case of this clonotype: Its specificity is not known.

TCRdb reprocessed the reads via MiXCR and lists one record per CDR3 protein. There are approximately 990,000 distinct CDR3 sequences in the sample; around 30% occur only once, and more than 12% lies in the top ten. V gave up 6 bases and J gave up 4 bases; unmatched junction bases: 14. The CDR3 runs to 17 residues. Germline CDR1 reads LGHDT; CDR2 reads YNNKEL (reference sequence). This sample comprised cultured CD8+ T cells from PBMCs, obtained from culture after CMV antigen stimulation. The sequence was collected from a human donor in good health (CMV status not recorded). Some clones in this sample may be carry-over from other donors' samples. J is TRBJ2-2 and V is TRBV3-1, with 7 nucleotides matching TRBD1. The CDR3 coding sequence is TGTGCCAGCAGTAGGACAGGCCTACGCCGGGGCACCGGGGAGCTGTTTTTT. It translates to CASSRTGLRRGTGELFF. Using reference TRBV3-1 and TRBJ2-2 for the parts outside the CDR3, the full variable domain is DTAVSQTPKYLVTQMGNDKSIKCEQNLGHDTMYWYKQDSKKFLKIMFSYNNKELIINETVPNRFSPKSPDKAHLNLHINSLELGDSAVYFCASSRTGLRRGTGELFFGEGSRLTVL.